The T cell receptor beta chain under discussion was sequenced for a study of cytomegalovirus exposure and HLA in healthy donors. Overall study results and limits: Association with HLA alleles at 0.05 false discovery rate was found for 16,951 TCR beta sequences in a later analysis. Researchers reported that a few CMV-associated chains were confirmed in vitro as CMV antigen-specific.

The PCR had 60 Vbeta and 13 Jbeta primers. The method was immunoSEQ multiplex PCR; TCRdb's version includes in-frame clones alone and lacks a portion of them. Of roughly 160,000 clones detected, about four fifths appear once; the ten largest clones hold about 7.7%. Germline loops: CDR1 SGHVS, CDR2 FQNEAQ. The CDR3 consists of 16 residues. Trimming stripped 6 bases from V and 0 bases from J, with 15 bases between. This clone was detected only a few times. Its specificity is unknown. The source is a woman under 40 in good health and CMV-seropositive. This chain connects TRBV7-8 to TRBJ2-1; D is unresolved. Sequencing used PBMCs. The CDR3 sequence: CASRYSRLTSYNEQFF. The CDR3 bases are TGTGCCAGCAGATATTCCCGACTCACCTCCTACAATGAGCAGTTCTTC.